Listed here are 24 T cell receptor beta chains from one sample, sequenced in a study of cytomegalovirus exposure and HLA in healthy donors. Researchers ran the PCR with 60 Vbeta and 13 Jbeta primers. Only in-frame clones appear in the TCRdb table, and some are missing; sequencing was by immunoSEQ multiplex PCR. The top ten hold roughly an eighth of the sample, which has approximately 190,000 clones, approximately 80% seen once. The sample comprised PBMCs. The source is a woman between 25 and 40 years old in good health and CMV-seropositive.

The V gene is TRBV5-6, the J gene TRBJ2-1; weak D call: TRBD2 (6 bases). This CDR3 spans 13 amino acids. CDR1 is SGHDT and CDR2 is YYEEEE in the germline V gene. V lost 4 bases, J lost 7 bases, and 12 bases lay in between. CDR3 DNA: TGTGCCAGCAGCCAGATAGGAGGGAATGAGCAGTTCTTC. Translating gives CASSQIGGNEQFF.

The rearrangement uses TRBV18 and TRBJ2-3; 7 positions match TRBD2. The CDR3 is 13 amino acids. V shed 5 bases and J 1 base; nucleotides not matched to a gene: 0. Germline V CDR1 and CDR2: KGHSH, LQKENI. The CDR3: CASSAGGTDTQYF. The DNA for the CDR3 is TGTGCCAGCTCAGCGGGGGGCACAGATACGCAGTATTTT. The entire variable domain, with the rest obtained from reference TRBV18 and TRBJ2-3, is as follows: NAGVMQNPRHLVRRRGQEARLRCSPMKGHSHVYWYRQLPEEGLKFMVYLQKENIIDESGMPKERFSAEFPKEGPSILRIQQVVRGDSAAYFCASSAGGTDTQYFGPGTRLTVL.

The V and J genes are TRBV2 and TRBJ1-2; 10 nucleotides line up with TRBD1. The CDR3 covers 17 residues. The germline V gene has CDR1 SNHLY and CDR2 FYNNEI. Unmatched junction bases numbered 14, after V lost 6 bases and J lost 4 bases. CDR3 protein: CASRATGGAKTFYGYTF. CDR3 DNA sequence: TGTGCCAGCAGAGCGACAGGGGGCGCCAAGACTTTCTATGGCTACACCTTC.

This CDR3 is CASSSTYQETQYF. CDR3 nucleotides: TGTGCCAGCAGTAGTACATACCAAGAGACCCAGTACTTC. The chain recombines TRBV6-1 with TRBJ2-5; D unclear. This CDR3 has 13 residues. Trimming removed 5 bases at V and 0 bases at J, with 7 bases between. Germline CDR1 reads MNHNS; CDR2 reads SASEGT.

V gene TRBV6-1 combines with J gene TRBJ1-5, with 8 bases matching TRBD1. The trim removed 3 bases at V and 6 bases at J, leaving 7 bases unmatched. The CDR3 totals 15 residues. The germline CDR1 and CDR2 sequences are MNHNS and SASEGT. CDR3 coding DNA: TGTGCCAGCAGTGAGGGACAGGTCGGAGGTCAGCCCCAGCATTTT. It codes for CASSEGQVGGQPQHF.

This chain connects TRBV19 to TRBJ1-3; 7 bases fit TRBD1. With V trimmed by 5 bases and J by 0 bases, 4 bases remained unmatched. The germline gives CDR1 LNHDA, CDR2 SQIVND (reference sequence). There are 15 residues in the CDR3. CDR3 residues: CASSWTGISGNTIYF. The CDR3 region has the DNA TGTGCCAGTAGTTGGACAGGAATCTCTGGAAACACCATATATTTT. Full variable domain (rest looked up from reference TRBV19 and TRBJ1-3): DGGITQSPKYLFRKEGQNVTLSCEQNLNHDAMYWYRQDPGQGLRLIYYSQIVNDFQKGDIAEGYSVSREKKESFPLTVTSAQKNPTAFYLCASSWTGISGNTIYFGEGSWLTVV.

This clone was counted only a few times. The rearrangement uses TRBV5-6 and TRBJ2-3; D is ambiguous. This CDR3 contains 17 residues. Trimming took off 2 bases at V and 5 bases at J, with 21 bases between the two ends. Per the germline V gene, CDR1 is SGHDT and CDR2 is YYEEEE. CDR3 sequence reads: CASSFRRSARREDTQYF. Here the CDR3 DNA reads TGTGCCAGCAGCTTTCGGCGGAGCGCTAGGAGAGAAGATACGCAGTATTTT.

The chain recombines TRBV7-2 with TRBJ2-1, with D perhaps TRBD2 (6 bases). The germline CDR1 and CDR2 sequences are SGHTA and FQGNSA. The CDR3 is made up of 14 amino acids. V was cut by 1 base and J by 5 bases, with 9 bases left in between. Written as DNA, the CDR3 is TGTGCCAGCAGCTTAGTGGTAGCGGACAATGAGCAGTTCTTC. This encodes CASSLVVADNEQFF.

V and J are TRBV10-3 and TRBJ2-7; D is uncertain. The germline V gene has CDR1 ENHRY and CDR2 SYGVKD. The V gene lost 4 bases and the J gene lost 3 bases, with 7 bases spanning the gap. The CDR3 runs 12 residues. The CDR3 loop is CAISGQSYEQYF. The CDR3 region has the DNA TGTGCCATCAGTGGACAAAGCTACGAGCAGTACTTC.

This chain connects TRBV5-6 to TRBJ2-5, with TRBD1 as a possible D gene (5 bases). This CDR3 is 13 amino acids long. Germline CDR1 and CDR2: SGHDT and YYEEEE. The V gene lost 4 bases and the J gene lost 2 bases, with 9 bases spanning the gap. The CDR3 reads CASSQGRQETQYF. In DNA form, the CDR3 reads TGTGCCAGCAGCCAGGGTAGGCAAGAGACCCAGTACTTC.

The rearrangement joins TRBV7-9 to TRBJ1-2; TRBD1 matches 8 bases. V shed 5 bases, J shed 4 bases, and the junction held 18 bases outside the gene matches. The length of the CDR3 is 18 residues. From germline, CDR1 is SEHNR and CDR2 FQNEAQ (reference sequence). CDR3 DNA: TGTGCCAGCAGCCCCCGGTTTTCCGGGACAGGCATTTCCTATGGCTACACCTTC. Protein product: CASSPRFSGTGISYGYTF.

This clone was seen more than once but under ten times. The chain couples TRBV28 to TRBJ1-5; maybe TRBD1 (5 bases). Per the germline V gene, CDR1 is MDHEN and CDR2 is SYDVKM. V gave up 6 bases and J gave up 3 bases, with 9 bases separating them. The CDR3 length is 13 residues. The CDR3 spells CASRPGFNQPQHF. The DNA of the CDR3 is TGTGCCAGCAGGCCAGGGTTCAATCAGCCCCAGCATTTT.

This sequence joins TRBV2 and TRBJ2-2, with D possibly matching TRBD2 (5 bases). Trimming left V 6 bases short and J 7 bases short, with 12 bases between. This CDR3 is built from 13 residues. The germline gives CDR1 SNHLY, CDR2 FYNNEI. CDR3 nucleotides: TGTGCCAGCAGCACCTTAGGAGGCGGGGAGCTGTTTTTT. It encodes CASSTLGGGELFF.

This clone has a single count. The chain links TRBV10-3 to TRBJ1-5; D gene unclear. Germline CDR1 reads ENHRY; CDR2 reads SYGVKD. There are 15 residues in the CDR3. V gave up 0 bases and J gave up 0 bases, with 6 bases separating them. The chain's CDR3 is CAISESADSNQPQHF. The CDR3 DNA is TGTGCCATCAGTGAGTCTGCAGATAGCAATCAGCCCCAGCATTTT.

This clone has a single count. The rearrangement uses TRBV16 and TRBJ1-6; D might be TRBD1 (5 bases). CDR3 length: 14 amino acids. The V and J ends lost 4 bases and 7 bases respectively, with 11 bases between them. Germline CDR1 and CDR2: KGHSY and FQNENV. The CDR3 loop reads CASSPDGGNSPLHF. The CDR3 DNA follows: TGTGCCAGCAGCCCCGACGGGGGGAATTCACCCCTCCACTTT.

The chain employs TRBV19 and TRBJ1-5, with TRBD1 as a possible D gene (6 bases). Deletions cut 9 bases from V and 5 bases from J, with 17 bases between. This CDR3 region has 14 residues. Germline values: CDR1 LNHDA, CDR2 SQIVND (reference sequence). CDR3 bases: TGTGCCAGCGCCATGGTGGGGGCAGATCAGCCCCAGCATTTT. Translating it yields CASAMVGADQPQHF.

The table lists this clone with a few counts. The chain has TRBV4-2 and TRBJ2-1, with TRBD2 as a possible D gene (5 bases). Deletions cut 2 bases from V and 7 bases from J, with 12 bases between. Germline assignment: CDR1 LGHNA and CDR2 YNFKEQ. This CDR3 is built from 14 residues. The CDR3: CASSQNGPGNEQFF. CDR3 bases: TGTGCCAGCAGCCAAAATGGTCCGGGGAATGAGCAGTTCTTC.

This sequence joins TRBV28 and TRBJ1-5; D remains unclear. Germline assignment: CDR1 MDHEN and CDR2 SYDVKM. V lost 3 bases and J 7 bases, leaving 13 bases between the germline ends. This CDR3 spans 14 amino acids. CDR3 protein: CASSLGAVGQPQHF. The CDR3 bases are TGTGCCAGCAGTTTGGGCGCAGTAGGACAGCCCCAGCATTTT.

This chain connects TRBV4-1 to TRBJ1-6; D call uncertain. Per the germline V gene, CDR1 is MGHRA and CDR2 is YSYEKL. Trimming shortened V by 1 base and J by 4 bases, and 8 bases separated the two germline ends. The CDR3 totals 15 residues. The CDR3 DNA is TGCGCCAGCAGCCAAGGGCAGATTTATAATTCACCCCTCCACTTT. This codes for CASSQGQIYNSPLHF.

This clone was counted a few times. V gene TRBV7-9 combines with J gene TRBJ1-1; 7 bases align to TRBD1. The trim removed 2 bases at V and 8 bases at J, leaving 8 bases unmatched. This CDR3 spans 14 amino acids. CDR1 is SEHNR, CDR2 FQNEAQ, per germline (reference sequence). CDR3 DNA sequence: TGTGCCAGCAGCTTAAGGGGGCGGACGAGGGAAGCTTTCTTT. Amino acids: CASSLRGRTREAFF.

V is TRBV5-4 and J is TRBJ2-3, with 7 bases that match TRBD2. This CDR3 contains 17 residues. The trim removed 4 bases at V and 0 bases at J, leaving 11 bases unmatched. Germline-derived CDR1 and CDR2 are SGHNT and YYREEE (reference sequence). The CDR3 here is CASSLPPGGKSTDTQYF. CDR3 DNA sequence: TGTGCCAGCAGCCTCCCTCCGGGAGGTAAGAGCACAGATACGCAGTATTTT.

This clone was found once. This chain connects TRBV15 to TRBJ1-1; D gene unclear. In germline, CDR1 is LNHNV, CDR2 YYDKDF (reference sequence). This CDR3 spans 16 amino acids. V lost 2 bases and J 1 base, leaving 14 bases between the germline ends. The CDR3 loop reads CATSRSEPTRNTEAFF. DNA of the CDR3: TGTGCCACCAGCAGATCAGAACCGACAAGGAACACTGAAGCTTTCTTT.

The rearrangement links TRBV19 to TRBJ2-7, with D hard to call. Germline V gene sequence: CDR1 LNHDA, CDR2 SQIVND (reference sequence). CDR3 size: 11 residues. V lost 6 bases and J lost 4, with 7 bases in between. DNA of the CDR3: TGTGCCAGTAGGGGCCGATACGAGCAGTACTTC. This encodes CASRGRYEQYF.

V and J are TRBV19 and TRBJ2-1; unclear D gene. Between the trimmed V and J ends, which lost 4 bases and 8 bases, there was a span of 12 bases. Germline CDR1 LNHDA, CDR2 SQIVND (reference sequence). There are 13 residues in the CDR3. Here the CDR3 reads CASSNRRGDEQFF. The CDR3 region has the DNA TGTGCCAGTAGTAATAGGAGAGGCGATGAGCAGTTCTTC.